The 6 T cell receptor beta chains below were found in one sample sequenced in a study of T-cell memory formation after mild COVID-19. Each CDR3 protein is one row after TCRdb ran MiXCR on the 5' RACE reads. The sample has fewer than 650,000 distinct CDR3 sequences, 15% to 20% seen once. Sample: PBMCs or a T cell subset sorted from them (not recorded which). These receptors were obtained from an adult woman who had mild COVID-19 (a few samples of this study predate the infection). Cell type and time point are not known.

This chain joins TRBV4-2 and TRBJ1-4; D gene unclear. The V and J ends lost 0 bases and 8 bases respectively, with 13 bases between them. Germline loops: CDR1 LGHNA, CDR2 YNFKEQ. The CDR3 is 15 amino acids. The CDR3 DNA reads as TGTGCCAGCAGCCAAGAGATGGCATTATCAGAAAAACTGTTTTTT. Its translation is CASSQEMALSEKLFF.

This clonotype came up a few times. This chain uses TRBV29-1 with TRBJ2-7; D is perhaps TRBD2 (6 bases). The CDR3 consists of 12 residues. The germline gives CDR1 SQVTM, CDR2 ANQGSEA. CDR3 DNA: TGCAGTGCCGGGACTGATTTTTACGAGCAGTACTTC. Residues: CSAGTDFYEQYF.

The table lists this clonotype with a few counts. The chain joins TRBV4-3 to TRBJ2-7; 7 bases are a match to TRBD2. The V and J ends lost 3 bases and 0 bases, in that order; junction bases with no gene match: 8. Germline CDR1 is LGHNA and CDR2 is YSLEER. The CDR3 sequence is 16 residues long. The CDR3: CASSQFLADNSYEQYF. Written as DNA, the CDR3 is TGCGCCAGCAGCCAGTTCCTAGCGGATAACTCCTACGAGCAGTACTTC.

This clonotype was observed a handful of times. The gene calls are TRBV9 and TRBJ2-6, with D possibly TRBD1 on 5 matching bases. Germline V gene data show CDR1 as SGDLS and CDR2 as YYNGEE. The CDR3 has 12 amino acids. The V end was cut by 3 bases, the J end by 13 bases, with 11 bases between. The CDR3, as DNA: TGTGCCAGCAGCGCCGCCCAGGGTGTCCTGACTTTC. Its protein is CASSAAQGVLTF.

This rearrangement joins TRBV7-9 to TRBJ2-7; D unclear. Per the germline V gene, CDR1 is SEHNR and CDR2 is FQNEAQ (reference sequence). The ends were cut back, 0 bases at V and 3 bases at J, with 12 bases in the middle. This CDR3 region has 15 residues. The CDR3 region has the DNA TGTGCCAGCAGCTTAGCGTCAAAGGTGATCTACGAGCAGTACTTC. As protein: CASSLASKVIYEQYF.

This clonotype was picked up many times. This chain joins TRBV7-8 and TRBJ2-7; 10 bases line up with TRBD1. Trimming removed 5 bases from V and 3 bases from J; junction bases left unmatched: 1. The germline CDR1 and CDR2 sequences are SGHVS and FQNEAQ. The CDR3 runs 13 residues. This CDR3 reads CASSRTGGYEQYF. CDR3 DNA: TGTGCCAGCAGCAGGACAGGGGGCTACGAGCAGTACTTC.